These T cell receptor beta chains were read from a single sample in a study of response to subunit inactivated influenza vaccine. In TCRdb, the RT-PCR reads were re-called with MiXCR into one record per CDR3 protein. The sample consists of approximately 500,000 distinct CDR3 sequences, less than 25% of them appearing once. The same sample was also used in a study of T cells expressing NK-cell markers.

The source material was CD4+ T cells sorted from PBMCs, sampled about 11 days after vaccination. The receptors originated from a man aged 50-60 years who received an inactivated influenza vaccine. CDR3s include the opening cysteine and the closing phenylalanine or tryptophan. D genes are given only for firm matches. Only some rows state a clone size, as once, few, many or a class for expanded clones.

CASSLLSSPLHF TGTGCCAGCAGTTTACTGAGCTCACCCCTCCACTTT 12 - TRBJ1-6 - TRBV28
CASGPLHNEQFF TGTGCCAGCGGCCCGCTCCACAATGAGCAGTTCTTC 12 - TRBJ2-1 - TRBV5-6
CSVVLTPKNIQYF TGCAGCGTTGTCTTAACTCCTAAAAACATTCAGTACTTC 13 - TRBJ2-4 - TRBV29-1
CASSSTGTTQYF TGTGCCAGCAGTTCAACCGGGACTACGCAGTATTTT 12 few TRBJ2-3 - TRBV12-3/TRBV12-4
CASSPPADRNIQYF TGTGCCAGCTCACCACCGGCAGATCGGAACATTCAGTACTTC 14 - TRBJ2-4 - TRBV18
CASSYSQQRNTIYF TGTGCCAGCAGTTACTCGCAACAGAGAAACACCATATATTTT 14 many TRBJ1-3 - TRBV6-5
CAISPGSSEQYF TGTGCCATCAGTCCTGGTTCATCCGAGCAGTACTTC 12 few TRBJ2-7 - TRBV10-3
CASSTTGTGDEKLFF TGTGCCAGCAGTACAACCGGGACAGGGGATGAAAAACTGTTTTTT 15 few TRBJ1-4 TRBD1 TRBV6-1
CSARGQLDQPQHF TGCAGTGCTAGAGGTCAACTAGATCAGCCCCAGCATTTT 13 - TRBJ1-5 - TRBV20-1
CSAGTSRRNEQFF TGCAGTGCAGGGACTAGCAGACGAAATGAGCAGTTCTTC 13 once TRBJ2-1 TRBD2 TRBV20-1
CASSLRQGAEDTQYF TGCGCCAGCAGCTTGCGACAGGGGGCTGAAGATACGCAGTATTTT 15 once TRBJ2-3 TRBD1 TRBV4-1
CASSRTGGLNTEAFF TGTGCCAGCAGCCGCACAGGGGGCCTGAACACTGAAGCTTTCTTT 15 few TRBJ1-1 TRBD1 TRBV7-2
CATQILAGSADTQYF TGTGCCACCCAGATTCTAGCGGGGAGCGCAGATACGCAGTATTTT 15 few TRBJ2-3 TRBD2 TRBV10-3
CASKTGQGPYEQYF TGCGCCAGTAAAACTGGACAGGGGCCCTACGAGCAGTACTTC 14 - TRBJ2-7 TRBD1 TRBV5-1
CASSSTDRFPYNEQFF TGTGCCAGCAGCTCGACAGACAGGTTCCCCTACAATGAGCAGTTCTTC 16 few TRBJ2-1 - TRBV7-3
CASSLDHRDTQYF TGCGCCAGCAGCCTTGACCACCGGGATACGCAGTATTTT 13 - TRBJ2-3 - TRBV4-1
CASSPGATTDTQYF TGTGCCAGCTCTCCGGGGGCTACTACAGATACGCAGTATTTT 14 - TRBJ2-3 - TRBV18
CASSFQGTVRNEQFF TGCGCCAGCAGCTTCCAAGGGACAGTCCGCAATGAGCAGTTCTTC 15 - TRBJ2-1 TRBD1 TRBV5-1
CASRSTSGSSNEQFF TGTGCCAGCAGATCAACTAGCGGGAGTAGCAATGAGCAGTTCTTC 15 - TRBJ2-1 TRBD2 TRBV7-9
CASSRKLLGAPSYNEQFF TGTGCCAGCAGCCGAAAGCTGCTGGGGGCTCCATCCTACAATGAGCAGTTCTTC 18 - TRBJ2-1 - TRBV11-1
CSVVGLSYEQYF TGCAGCGTTGTGGGGCTCTCCTACGAGCAGTACTTC 12 few TRBJ2-7 - TRBV29-1
CATSAAGYNQPQHF TGTGCCACCAGTGCCGCGGGGTACAATCAGCCCCAGCATTTT 14 few TRBJ1-5 - TRBV24-1